This note documents a single T cell receptor beta chain sequence. Its antigen remains unknown. This CDR3 has 14 residues. Germline V lookup: CDR1 SGHRS, CDR2 YFSETQ. The V end was cut by 1 base, the J end by 0 bases, with 7 bases between. The record originates from a study of T cell responses to AZD1222 COVID-19 vaccine. At the level of the study: Analyses pooled second doses at about 4 or about 12 weeks.

Data came from immunoSEQ multiplex PCR; TCRdb stores just in-frame clones and leaves some out. The table has under 170,000 clones, approximately 94% seen once. Points from the study as a whole: Donors, mostly white British, included more females; clonal diversity was possibly underestimated. Nearly half of unique spike-specific TCRs reportedly avoided B.1.351 and B.1.1.7 mutated regions.

The sequence was collected from an adult in good health. The chain is built from TRBV5-1 and TRBJ1-1; D gene uncertain. This specimen was peripheral blood, taken on day 0 of AZD1222 vaccination. The CDR3 loop is CASSLLSVNTEAFF. As DNA, the CDR3 is TGCGCCAGCAGCTTGCTGTCGGTGAACACTGAAGCTTTCTTT.